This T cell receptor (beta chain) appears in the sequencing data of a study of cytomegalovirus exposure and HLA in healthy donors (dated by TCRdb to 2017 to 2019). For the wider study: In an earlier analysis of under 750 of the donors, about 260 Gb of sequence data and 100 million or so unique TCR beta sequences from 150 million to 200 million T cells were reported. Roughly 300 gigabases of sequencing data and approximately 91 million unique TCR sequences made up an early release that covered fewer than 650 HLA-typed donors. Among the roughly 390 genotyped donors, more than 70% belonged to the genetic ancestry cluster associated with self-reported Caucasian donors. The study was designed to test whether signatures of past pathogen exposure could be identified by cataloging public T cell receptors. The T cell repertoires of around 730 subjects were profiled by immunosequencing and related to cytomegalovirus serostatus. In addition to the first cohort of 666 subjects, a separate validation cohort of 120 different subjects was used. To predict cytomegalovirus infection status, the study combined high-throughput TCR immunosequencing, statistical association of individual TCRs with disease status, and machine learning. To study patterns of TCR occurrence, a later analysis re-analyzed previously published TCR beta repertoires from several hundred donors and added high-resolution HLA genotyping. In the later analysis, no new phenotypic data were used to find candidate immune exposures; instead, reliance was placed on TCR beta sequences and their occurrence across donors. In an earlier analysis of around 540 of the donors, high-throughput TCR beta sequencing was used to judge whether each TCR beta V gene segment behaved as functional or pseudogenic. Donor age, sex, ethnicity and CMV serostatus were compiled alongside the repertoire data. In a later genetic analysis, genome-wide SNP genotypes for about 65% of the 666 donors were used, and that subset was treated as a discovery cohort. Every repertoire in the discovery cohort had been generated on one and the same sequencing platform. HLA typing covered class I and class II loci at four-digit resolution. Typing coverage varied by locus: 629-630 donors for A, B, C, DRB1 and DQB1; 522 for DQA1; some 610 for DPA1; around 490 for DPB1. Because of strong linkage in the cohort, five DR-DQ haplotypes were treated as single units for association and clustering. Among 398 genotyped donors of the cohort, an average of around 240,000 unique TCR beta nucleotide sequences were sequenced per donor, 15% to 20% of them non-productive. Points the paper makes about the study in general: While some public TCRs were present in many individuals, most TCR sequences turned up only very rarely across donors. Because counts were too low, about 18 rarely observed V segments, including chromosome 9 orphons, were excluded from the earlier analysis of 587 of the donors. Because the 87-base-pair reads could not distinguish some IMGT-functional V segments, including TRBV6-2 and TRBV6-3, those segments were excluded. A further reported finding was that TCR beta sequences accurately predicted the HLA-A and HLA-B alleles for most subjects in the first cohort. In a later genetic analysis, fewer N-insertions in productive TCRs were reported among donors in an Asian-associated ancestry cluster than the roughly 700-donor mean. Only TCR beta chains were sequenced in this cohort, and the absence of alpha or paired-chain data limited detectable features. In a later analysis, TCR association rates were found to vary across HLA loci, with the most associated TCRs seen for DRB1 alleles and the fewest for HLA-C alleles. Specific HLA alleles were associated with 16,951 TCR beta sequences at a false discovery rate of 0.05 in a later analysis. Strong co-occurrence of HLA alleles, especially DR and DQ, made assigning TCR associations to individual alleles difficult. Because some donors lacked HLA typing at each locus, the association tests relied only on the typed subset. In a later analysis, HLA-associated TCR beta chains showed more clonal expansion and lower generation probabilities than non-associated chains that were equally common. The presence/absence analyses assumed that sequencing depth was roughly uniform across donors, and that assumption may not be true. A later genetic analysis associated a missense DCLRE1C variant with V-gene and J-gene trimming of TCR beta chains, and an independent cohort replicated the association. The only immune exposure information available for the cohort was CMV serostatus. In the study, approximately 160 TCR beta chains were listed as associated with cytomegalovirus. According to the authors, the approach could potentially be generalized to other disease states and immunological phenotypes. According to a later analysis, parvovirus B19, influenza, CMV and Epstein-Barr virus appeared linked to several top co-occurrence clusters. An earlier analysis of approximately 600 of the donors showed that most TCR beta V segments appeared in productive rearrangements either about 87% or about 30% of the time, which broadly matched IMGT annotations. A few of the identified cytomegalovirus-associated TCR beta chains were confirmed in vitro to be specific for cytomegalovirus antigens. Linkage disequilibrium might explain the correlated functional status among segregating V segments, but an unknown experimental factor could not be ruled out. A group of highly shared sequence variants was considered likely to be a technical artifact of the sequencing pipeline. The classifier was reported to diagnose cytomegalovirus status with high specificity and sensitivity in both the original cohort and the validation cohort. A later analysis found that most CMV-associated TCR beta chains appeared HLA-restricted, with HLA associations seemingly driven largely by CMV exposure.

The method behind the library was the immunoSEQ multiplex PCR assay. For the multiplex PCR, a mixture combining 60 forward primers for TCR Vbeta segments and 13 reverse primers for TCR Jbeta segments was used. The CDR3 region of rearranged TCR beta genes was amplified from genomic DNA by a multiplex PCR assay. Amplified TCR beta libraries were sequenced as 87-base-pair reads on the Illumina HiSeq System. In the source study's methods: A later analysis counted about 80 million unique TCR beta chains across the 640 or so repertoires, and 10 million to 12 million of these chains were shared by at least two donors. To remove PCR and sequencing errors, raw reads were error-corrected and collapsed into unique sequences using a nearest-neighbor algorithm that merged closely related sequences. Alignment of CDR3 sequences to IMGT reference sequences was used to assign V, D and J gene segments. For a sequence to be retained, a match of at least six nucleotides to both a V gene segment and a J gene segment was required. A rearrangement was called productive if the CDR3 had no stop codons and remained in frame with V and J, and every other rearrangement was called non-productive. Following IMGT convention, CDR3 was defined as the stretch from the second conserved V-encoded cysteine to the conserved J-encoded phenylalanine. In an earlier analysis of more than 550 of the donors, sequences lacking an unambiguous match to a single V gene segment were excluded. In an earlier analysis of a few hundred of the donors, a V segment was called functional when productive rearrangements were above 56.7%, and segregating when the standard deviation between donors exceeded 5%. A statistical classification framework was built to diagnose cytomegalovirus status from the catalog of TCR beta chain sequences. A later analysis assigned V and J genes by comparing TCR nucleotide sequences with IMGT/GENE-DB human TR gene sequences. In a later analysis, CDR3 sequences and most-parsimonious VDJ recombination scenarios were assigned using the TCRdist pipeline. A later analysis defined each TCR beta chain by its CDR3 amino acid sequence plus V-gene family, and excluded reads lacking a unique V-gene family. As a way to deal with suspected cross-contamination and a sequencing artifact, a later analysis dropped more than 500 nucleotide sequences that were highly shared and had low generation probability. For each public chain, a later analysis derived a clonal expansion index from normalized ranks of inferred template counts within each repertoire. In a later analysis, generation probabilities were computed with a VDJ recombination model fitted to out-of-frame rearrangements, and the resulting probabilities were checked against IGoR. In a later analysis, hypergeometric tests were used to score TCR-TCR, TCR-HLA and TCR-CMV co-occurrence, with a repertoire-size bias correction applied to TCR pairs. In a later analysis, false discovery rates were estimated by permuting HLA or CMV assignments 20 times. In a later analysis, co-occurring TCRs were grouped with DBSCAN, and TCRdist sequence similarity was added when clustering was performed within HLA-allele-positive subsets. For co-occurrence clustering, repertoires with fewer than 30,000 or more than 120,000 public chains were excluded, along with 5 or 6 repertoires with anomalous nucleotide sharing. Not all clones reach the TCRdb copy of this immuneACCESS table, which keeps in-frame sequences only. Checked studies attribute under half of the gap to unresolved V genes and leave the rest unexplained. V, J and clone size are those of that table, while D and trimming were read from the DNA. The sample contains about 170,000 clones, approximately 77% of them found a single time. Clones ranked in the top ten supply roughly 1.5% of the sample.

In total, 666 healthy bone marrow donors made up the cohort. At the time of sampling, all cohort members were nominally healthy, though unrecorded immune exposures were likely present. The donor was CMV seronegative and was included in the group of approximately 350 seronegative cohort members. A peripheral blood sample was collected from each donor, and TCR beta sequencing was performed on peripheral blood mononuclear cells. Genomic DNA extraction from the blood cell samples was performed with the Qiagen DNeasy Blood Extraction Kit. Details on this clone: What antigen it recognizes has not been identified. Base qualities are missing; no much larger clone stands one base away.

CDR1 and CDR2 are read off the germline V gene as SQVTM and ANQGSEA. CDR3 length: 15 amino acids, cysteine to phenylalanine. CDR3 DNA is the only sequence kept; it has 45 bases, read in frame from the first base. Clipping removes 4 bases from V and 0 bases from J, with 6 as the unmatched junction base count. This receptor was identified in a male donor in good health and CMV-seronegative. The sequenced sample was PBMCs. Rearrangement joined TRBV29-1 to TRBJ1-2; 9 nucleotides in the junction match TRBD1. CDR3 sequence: CSVGDRANANYGYTF. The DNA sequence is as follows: TGCAGCGTTGGGGACAGGGCCAATGCTAACTATGGCTACACCTTC.